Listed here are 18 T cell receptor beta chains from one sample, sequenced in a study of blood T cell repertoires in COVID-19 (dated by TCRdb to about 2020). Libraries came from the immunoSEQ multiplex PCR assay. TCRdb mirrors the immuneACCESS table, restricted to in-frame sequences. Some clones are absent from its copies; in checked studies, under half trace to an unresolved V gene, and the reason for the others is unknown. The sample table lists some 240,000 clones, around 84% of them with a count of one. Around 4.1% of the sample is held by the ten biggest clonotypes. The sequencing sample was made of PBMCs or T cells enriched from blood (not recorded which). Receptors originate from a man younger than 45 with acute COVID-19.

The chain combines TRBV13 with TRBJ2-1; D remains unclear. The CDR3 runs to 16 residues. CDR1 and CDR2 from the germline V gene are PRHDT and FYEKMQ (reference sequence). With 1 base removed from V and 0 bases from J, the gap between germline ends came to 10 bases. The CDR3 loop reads CASSLVPRSSYNEQFF. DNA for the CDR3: TGTGCCAGCAGCTTAGTTCCTAGAAGCTCCTACAATGAGCAGTTCTTC.

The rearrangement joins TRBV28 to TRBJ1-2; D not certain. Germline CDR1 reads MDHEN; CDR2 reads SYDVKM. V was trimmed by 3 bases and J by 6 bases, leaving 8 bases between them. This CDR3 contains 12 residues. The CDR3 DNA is TGTGCCAGCAGTTTTCGGGGTAATGGCTACACCTTC. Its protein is CASSFRGNGYTF.

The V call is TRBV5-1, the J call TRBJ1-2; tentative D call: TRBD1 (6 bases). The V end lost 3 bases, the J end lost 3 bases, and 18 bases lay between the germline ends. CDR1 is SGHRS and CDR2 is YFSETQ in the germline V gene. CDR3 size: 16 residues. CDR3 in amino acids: CASSYLDGGQYYGYTF. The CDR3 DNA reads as TGCGCCAGCAGCTATCTTGACGGGGGGCAATACTATGGCTACACCTTC.

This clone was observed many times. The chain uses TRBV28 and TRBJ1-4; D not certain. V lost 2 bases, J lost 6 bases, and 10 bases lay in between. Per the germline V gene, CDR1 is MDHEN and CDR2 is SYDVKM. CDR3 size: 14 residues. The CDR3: CASSLVARYEKLFF. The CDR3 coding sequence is TGTGCCAGCAGTTTAGTGGCACGATATGAAAAACTGTTTTTT.

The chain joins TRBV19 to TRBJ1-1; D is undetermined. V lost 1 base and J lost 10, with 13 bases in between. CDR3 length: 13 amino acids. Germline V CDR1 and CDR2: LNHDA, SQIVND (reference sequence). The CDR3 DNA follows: TGTGCCAGTAGTATAGTCCGAGGTAGCGGAGCTTTCTTT. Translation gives CASSIVRGSGAFF.

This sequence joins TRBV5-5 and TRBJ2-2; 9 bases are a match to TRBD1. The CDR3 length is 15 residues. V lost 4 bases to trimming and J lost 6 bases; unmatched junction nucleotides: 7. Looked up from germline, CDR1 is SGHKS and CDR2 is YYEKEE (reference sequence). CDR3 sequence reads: CASSLTGGASGELFF. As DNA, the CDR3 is TGTGCCAGCAGCCTCACAGGGGGCGCCTCCGGGGAGCTGTTTTTT.

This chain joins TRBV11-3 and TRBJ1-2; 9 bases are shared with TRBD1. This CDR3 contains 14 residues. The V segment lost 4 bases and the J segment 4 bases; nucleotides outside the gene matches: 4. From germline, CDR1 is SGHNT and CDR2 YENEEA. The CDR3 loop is CASSSKTGGYGYTF. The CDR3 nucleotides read TGTGCCAGCAGCTCAAAGACAGGGGGCTATGGCTACACCTTC.

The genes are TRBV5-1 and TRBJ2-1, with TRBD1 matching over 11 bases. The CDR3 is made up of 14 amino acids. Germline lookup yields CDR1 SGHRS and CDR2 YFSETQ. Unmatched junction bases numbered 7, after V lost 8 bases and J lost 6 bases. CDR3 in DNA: TGCGCCAGTTCGGGACAGGGGGGATTCAATGAGCAGTTCTTC. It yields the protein CASSGQGGFNEQFF.

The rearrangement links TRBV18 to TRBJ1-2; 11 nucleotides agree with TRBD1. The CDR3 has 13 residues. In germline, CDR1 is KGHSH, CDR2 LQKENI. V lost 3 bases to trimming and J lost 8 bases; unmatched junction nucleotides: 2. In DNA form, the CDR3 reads TGTGCCAGCTCACCGGACAGGGGGCAAGGCTACACCTTC. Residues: CASSPDRGQGYTF.

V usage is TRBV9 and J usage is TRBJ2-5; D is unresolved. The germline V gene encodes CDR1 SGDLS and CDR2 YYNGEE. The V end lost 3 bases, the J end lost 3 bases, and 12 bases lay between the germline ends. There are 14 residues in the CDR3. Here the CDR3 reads CASSGRNSKETQYF. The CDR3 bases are TGTGCCAGCAGCGGACGGAACAGTAAAGAGACCCAGTACTTC.

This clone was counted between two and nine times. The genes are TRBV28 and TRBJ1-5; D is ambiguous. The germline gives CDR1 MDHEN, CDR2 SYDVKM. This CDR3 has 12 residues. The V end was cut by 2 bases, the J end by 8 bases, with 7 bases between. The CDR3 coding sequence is TGTGCCAGCAGTTTACAAGAGGAGCCCCAGCATTTT. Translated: CASSLQEEPQHF.

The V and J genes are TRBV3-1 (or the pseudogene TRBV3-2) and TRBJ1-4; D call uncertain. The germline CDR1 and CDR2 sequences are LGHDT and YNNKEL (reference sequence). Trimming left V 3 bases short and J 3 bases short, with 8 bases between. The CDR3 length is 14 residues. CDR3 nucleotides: TGTGCCAGCAGCCAGTGGCAGTCTAATGAAAAACTGTTTTTT. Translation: CASSQWQSNEKLFF.

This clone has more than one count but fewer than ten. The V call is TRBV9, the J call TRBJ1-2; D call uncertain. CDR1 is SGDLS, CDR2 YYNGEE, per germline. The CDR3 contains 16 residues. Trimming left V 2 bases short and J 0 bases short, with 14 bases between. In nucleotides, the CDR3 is TGTGCCAGCAGCGTTGGCTCGGAGGTAGCTAACTATGGCTACACCTTC. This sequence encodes CASSVGSEVANYGYTF.

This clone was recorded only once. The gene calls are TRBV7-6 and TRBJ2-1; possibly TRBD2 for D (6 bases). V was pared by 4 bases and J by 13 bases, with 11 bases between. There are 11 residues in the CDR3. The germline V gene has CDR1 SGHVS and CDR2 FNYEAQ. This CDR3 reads CASSSTSFQFF. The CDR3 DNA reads TGTGCCAGCAGCTCCACTAGCTTCCAGTTCTTC.

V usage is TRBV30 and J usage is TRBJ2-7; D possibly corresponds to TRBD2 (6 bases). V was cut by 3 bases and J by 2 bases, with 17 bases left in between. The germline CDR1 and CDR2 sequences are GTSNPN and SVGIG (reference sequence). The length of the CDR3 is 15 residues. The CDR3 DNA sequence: TGTGCCTGGAGCCATGGAGGGACGTTGCCCTACGAGCAGTACGTC. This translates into CAWSHGGTLPYEQYV.

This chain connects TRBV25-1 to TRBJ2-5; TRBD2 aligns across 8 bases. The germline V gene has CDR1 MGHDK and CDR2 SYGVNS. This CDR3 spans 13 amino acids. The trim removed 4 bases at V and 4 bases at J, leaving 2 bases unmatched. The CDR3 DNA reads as TGTGCCAGCAGTGCCGGGGGGGGAGAGACCCAGTACTTC. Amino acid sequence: CASSAGGGETQYF.

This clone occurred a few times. The CDR3 sequence: CAWGLAGTGELFF. The DNA for the CDR3 is TGTGCCTGGGGACTAGCGGGGACCGGGGAGCTGTTTTTT. The chain has TRBV30 and TRBJ2-2; 12 bases align to TRBD2. The CDR3 has 13 residues. After removal of 5 bases from V and 5 bases from J, the junction contained 0 bases not matched to a gene. Germline V gene lookup returns CDR1 GTSNPN and CDR2 SVGIG (reference sequence).

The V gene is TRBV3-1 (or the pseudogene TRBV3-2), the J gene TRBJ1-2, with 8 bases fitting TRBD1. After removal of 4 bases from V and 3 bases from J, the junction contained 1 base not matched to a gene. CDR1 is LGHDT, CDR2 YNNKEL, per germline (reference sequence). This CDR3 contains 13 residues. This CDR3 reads CASSPTGDYGYTF. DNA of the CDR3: TGTGCCAGCAGCCCGACAGGGGACTATGGCTACACCTTC.